Detailed here is one T cell receptor beta chain. Its antigen remains unknown. The sample originates from a study of cytomegalovirus exposure and HLA in healthy donors. Researchers ran the PCR with 60 Vbeta and 13 Jbeta primers. Some clones are missing from TCRdb's copy, which holds only in-frame ones; the method was immunoSEQ multiplex PCR. The table lists over 150,000 clones, about three quarters of them singletons. Whole-study results and caveats: Fewer N-insertions than the roughly 670-donor mean were reportedly shown by an Asian-associated ancestry cluster in a later analysis. The authors later found TCR association rates varying by HLA locus, with DRB1 most and HLA-C fewest. Association with HLA alleles at 0.05 false discovery rate was found for 16,951 TCR beta sequences in a later analysis.

This CDR3 contains 15 residues. The germline gives CDR1 MNHNY, CDR2 SVGAGI (reference sequence). The J segment lost 3 bases and the V segment lost 2 bases, leaving 1 base of the junction unmatched. The TCR sequence derives from a young woman in good health and CMV-seronegative. The sequenced sample consisted of PBMCs. V and J are TRBV6-6 and TRBJ2-2, with 9 bases matching TRBD1. The CDR3 nucleotides read TGTGCCAGCAGTTACGACAGGGGGGACACCGGGGAGCTGTTTTTT. Translated: CASSYDRGDTGELFF.